The 10 T cell receptor beta chains below all came from one sample that was sequenced in a study of cytomegalovirus exposure and HLA in healthy donors. Profiling relied on immunoSEQ multiplex PCR, and the TCRdb table lists in-frame clones only, not all of them. The data show around 150,000 clones, under 90% seen once. The sequenced sample was PBMCs. These receptors came from a woman aged 18-29 years in good health and CMV-seropositive.

This chain uses TRBV4-1 with TRBJ2-7; TRBD2 is a possible D gene (7 bases). Trimming removed 3 bases from V and 3 bases from J, with 18 bases in between. This CDR3 comprises 16 residues. CDR1 and CDR2 (germline): MGHRA, YSYEKL. CDR3: CASSQPEGGSFYEQYF. The CDR3 nucleotides read TGCGCCAGCAGCCAGCCGGAGGGGGGGTCCTTCTACGAGCAGTACTTC.

The chain links TRBV14 to TRBJ1-2; D might be TRBD1 (6 bases). V was pared by 3 bases and J by 8 bases, with 25 bases between. This CDR3 contains 17 residues. Germline V gene lookup returns CDR1 SGHDN and CDR2 FVKESK. CDR3 sequence reads: CASSQTFRGNTRWGYTF. As DNA, the CDR3 is TGTGCCAGCAGCCAGACCTTTAGGGGGAATACTCGGTGGGGCTACACCTTC.

The rearrangement links TRBV29-1 to TRBJ2-3, with a possible D match to TRBD1 (5 bases). The CDR3 is 11 amino acids. Germline values: CDR1 SQVTM, CDR2 ANQGSEA. Trimming pared 5 bases from V and 4 bases from J, leaving 7 bases between. The CDR3 DNA reads as TGCAGCGTTTCGACAGCAGATACGCAGTATTTT. Translated: CSVSTADTQYF.

The rearrangement joins TRBV12-5 to TRBJ2-2; the match to TRBD2 covers 8 bases. V shed 3 bases, J shed 1 base, and the junction held 16 bases outside the gene matches. In germline, CDR1 is LGHNT, CDR2 FRNRAP. This CDR3 contains 20 residues. In DNA, the CDR3 is TGTGCTAGTGGTTTACCTACCTCTAGCGGGCCGGATCGGAACACCGGGGAGCTGTTTTTT. Encoded protein: CASGLPTSSGPDRNTGELFF.

This chain uses TRBV2 with TRBJ1-1; D is undetermined. With 9 bases removed from V and 2 bases from J, the gap between germline ends came to 7 bases. Germline loops: CDR1 SNHLY, CDR2 FYNNEI. CDR3 length: 11 amino acids. The CDR3 spells CASTANTEAFF. For the CDR3, the DNA is TGTGCCAGTACTGCTAACACTGAAGCTTTCTTT. The full variable domain, with the rest looked up from reference TRBV2 and TRBJ1-1, is EPEVTQTPSHQVTQMGQEVILRCVPISNHLYFYWYRQILGQKVEFLVSFYNNEISEKSEIFDDQFSVERPDGSNFTLKIRSTKLEDSAMYFCASTANTEAFFGQGTRLTVV.

The chain recombines TRBV15 with TRBJ2-7, with D unresolved. CDR1 LNHNV and CDR2 YYDKDF come from the germline V gene (reference sequence). CDR3 length: 15 amino acids. The V and J ends lost 0 bases and 3 bases respectively, with 12 bases between them. The CDR3 loop reads CATSRDQYSIYEQYF. The CDR3, as DNA: TGTGCCACCAGCAGAGATCAATACTCCATCTACGAGCAGTACTTC.

The chain has TRBV21-1 and TRBJ1-4; TRBD1 is the table's D call, not checked against the DNA. TRBV21-1 is an annotated pseudogene. The CDR3 length is 16 residues. CDR3: CASSKWVGTPNEKLFF. In DNA, the CDR3 is TGTGCCAGCAGCAAATGGGTAGGGACACCAAATGAAAAACTGTTTTTT.

The chain recombines TRBV5-5 with TRBJ1-1; tentatively, D is TRBD1 (6 bases). The V end was cut by 4 bases, the J end by 1 base, with 8 bases between. The germline V gene has CDR1 SGHKS and CDR2 YYEKEE (reference sequence). The CDR3 consists of 13 residues. CDR3 DNA sequence: TGTGCCAGCAGCACAGGGTGGAACACTGAAGCTTTCTTT. Amino acid sequence: CASSTGWNTEAFF.

V is TRBV5-1 and J is TRBJ2-2; 12 bases are a match to TRBD2. With V trimmed by 2 bases and J by 6 bases, 8 bases remained unmatched. The CDR3 extends over 17 amino acids. Per the germline V gene, CDR1 is SGHRS and CDR2 is YFSETQ. The CDR3 loop reads CASSFELAGGAAGELFF. The CDR3 bases are TGCGCCAGCAGCTTTGAACTAGCGGGAGGCGCGGCCGGGGAGCTGTTTTTT.

This clone was seen more than once but under ten times. The chain is built from TRBV6-6 and TRBJ2-7; D is possibly TRBD1 (6 bases). Deletions cut 6 bases from V and 3 bases from J, with 18 bases between. Germline CDR1 is MNHNY and CDR2 is SVGAGI (reference sequence). The CDR3 spans 15 residues. CDR3 in amino acids: CASRRAGAGDYEQYF. The CDR3 DNA reads as TGTGCCAGCAGACGCGCTGGGGCAGGGGACTACGAGCAGTACTTC.